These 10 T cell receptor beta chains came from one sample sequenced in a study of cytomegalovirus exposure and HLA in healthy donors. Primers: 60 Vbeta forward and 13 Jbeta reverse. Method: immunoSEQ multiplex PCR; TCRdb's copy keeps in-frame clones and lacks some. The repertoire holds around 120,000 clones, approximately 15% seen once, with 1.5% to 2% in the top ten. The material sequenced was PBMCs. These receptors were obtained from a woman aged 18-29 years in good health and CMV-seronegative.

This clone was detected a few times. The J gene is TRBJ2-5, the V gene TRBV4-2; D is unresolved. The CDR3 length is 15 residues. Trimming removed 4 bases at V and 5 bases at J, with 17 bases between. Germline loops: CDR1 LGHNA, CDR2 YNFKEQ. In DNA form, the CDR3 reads TGTGCCAGCAGCCTAACCACGAAGCCCCCGGAGACCCAGTACTTC. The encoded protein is CASSLTTKPPETQYF.

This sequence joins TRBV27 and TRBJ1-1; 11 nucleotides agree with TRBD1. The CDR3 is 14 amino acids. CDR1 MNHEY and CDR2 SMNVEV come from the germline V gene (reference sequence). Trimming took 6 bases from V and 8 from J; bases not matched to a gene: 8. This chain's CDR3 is CASRRTGGGPEAFF. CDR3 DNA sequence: TGTGCCAGCAGGAGGACAGGGGGCGGGCCAGAAGCTTTCTTT.

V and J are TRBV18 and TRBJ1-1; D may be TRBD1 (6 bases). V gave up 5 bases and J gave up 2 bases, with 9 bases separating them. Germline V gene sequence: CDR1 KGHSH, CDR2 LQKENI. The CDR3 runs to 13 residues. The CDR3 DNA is TGTGCCAGCTCAAGGACAGCTAACACTGAAGCTTTCTTT. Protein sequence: CASSRTANTEAFF.

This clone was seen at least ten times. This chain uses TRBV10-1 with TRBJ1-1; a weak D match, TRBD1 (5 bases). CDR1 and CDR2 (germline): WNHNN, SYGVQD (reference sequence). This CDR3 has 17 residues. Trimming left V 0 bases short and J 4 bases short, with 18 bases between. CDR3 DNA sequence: TGCGCCAGCAGTGAGTCTCCTGATATAAGGGGCGGCACTGAAGCTTTCTTT. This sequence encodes CASSESPDIRGGTEAFF.

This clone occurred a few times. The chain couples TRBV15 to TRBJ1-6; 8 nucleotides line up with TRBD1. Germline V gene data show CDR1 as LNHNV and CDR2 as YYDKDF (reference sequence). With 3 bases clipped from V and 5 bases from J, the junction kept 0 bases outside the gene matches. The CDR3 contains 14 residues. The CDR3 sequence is CATSRDRDNSPLHF. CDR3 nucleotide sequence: TGTGCCACCAGCAGGGACAGGGATAATTCACCCCTCCACTTT.

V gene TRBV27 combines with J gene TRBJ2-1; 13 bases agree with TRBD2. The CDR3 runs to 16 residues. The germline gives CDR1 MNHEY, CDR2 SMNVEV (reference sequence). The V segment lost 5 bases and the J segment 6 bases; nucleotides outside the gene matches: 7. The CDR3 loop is CASSRGTSGTINEQFF. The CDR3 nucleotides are TGTGCCAGCAGTCGGGGGACTAGCGGGACAATCAATGAGCAGTTCTTC.

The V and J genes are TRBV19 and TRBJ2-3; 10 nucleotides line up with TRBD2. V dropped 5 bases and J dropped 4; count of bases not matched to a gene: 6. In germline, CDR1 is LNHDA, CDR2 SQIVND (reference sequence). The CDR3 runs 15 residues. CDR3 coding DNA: TGTGCCAGTAGTGGTCTAGCGGGAGCTGCAGATACGCAGTATTTT. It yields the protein CASSGLAGAADTQYF.

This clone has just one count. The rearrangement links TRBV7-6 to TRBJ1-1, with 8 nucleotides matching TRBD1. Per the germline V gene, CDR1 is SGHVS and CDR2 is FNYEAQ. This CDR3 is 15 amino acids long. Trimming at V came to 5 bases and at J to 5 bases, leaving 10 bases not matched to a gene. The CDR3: CASSPVRGLGTEAFF. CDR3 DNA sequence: TGTGCCAGCAGCCCAGTCAGGGGGCTCGGGACTGAAGCTTTCTTT.

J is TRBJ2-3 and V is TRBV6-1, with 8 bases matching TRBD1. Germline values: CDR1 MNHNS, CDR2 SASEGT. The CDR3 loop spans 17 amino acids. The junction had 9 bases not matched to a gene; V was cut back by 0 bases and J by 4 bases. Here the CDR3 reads CASSEALGRGLADTQYF. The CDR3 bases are TGTGCCAGCAGTGAAGCGCTTGGCAGGGGGCTGGCAGATACGCAGTATTTT.

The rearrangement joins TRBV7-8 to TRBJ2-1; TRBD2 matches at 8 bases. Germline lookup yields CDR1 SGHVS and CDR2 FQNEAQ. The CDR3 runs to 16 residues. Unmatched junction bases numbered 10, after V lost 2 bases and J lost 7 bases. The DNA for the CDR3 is TGTGCCAGCAGCTTATGGGGCGGGGGGCCCCTAAATGAGCAGTTCTTC. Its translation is CASSLWGGGPLNEQFF.